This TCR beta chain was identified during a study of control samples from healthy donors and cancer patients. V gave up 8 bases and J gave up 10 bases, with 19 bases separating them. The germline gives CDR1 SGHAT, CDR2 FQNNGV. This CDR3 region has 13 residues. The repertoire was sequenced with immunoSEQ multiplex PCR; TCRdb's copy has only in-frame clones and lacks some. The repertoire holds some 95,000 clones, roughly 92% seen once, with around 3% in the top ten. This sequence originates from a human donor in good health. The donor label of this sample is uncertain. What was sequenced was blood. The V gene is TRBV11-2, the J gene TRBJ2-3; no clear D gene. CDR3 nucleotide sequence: TGTGCCAGCTCCAAAGTTGGGTTCTTGGCGCAGTATTTT. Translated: CASSKVGFLAQYF.